Given below is one T cell receptor (beta chain) in context. Its antigen remains unidentified. This specimen comes from a study of cytomegalovirus exposure and HLA in healthy donors. Study-wide results and caveats: Later on, an analysis found that several of the most significant clusters appeared to be linked to common viral pathogens, which included parvovirus B19. TCR beta V- and J-gene trimming, according to a later analysis, was linked to a missense DCLRE1C variant. Most TCR sequences proved rare, with some public TCRs found in many donors.

The CDR3 is 16 residues long. V was cut by 1 base and J by 4 bases, with 16 bases left in between. Germline-derived CDR1 and CDR2 are SGHRS and YFSETQ. PCR employed 60 Vbeta and 13 Jbeta primers. The repertoire was sequenced with immunoSEQ multiplex PCR; TCRdb's copy has only in-frame clones and lacks some. The sample lists about 150,000 clones; roughly 77% were seen once. The clonotype comes from a human donor in good health. This rearrangement joins TRBV5-1 to TRBJ2-3; tentative D call: TRBD2 (6 bases). The sequencing input was PBMCs. CDR3 sequence: CASSLSPGEVADTQYF. DNA for the CDR3: TGCGCCAGCAGCTTGTCCCCGGGAGAGGTGGCAGATACGCAGTATTTT.